Below, 15 T cell receptor beta chains from the same sample are listed, as sequenced in a study of T cell changes during pregnancy in multiple sclerosis. The assay was immunoSEQ multiplex PCR, and TCRdb's table has in-frame clones only and misses some. Of 32,000 or so clones listed, approximately 90% are singletons. Sequencing was performed on CD4+ T cells from peripheral blood mononuclear cells, taken in the third trimester of pregnancy. The receptors come from a female donor in good health, enrolled as a control in a pregnancy study.

The rearrangement links TRBV9 to TRBJ1-3, with 9 bases that match TRBD1. Losses at the gene ends were 2 bases for V and 3 bases for J; bases not matched to a gene: 9. CDR3 length equals 17 residues. Germline-derived CDR1 and CDR2 are SGDLS and YYNGEE. The CDR3 DNA follows: TGTGCCAGCAGCGTCATGCCCGGGACAGGGTATGGAAACACCATATATTTT. Translated, it gives CASSVMPGTGYGNTIYF.

The chain recombines TRBV7-9 with TRBJ2-1; 9 positions agree with TRBD2. This CDR3 has 14 amino acids. Germline V gene data show CDR1 as SEHNR and CDR2 as FQNEAQ (reference sequence). The trim removed 3 bases at V and 7 bases at J, leaving 4 bases unmatched. The DNA of the CDR3 is TGTGCCAGCAGCTTTAGCGGGAGTGGTAATGAGCAGTTCTTC. Residues: CASSFSGSGNEQFF.

The chain's CDR3 is CASSTRTSGDLDTQYF. DNA of the CDR3: TGTGCCAGCAGTACCCGGACTAGCGGAGACTTAGATACGCAGTATTTT. The V gene is TRBV28, the J gene TRBJ2-3; TRBD2 matches at 10 bases. The CDR3 spans 16 residues. V shed 5 bases, J shed 5 bases, and the junction held 10 bases outside the gene matches. Germline V lookup: CDR1 MDHEN, CDR2 SYDVKM.

V and J are TRBV2 and TRBJ1-2; a possible D gene is TRBD1 (5 bases). CDR1 SNHLY and CDR2 FYNNEI come from the germline V gene. This CDR3 comprises 14 residues. V was clipped by 6 bases and J by 5 bases, with 16 bases between them. The CDR3 DNA reads TGTGCCAGCAGGTACAGGAGAACGTCGTATGGCTACACCTTC. Translated, it gives CASRYRRTSYGYTF.

This chain connects TRBV30 to TRBJ1-6; TRBD1 aligns across 8 bases. CDR3 length equals 15 residues. Germline assignment: CDR1 GTSNPN and CDR2 SVGIG (reference sequence). Trimming at V came to 2 bases and at J to 1 base, leaving 1 base not matched to a gene. This CDR3 is CAWSTGGSYNSPLHF. The CDR3 DNA is TGTGCCTGGAGTACAGGGGGTTCCTATAATTCACCCCTCCACTTT.

V usage is TRBV7-2 and J usage is TRBJ2-2, with TRBD1 matching over 7 bases. Trimming removed 11 bases from V and 3 bases from J; junction bases left unmatched: 9. The CDR3 spans 14 residues. Germline V gene sequence: CDR1 SGHTA, CDR2 FQGNSA. CDR3 bases: TGTGCCGGTGCGACAGGGATCCACACCGGGGAGCTGTTTTTT. Translating it yields CAGATGIHTGELFF. The full variable domain, completed using reference TRBV7-2 and TRBJ2-2, is GAGVSQSPSNKVTEKGKDVELRCDPISGHTALYWYRQSLGQGLEFLIYFQGNSAPDKSGLPSDRFSAERTGGSVSTLTIQRTQQEDSAVYLCAGATGIHTGELFFGEGSRLTVL.

The chain carries TRBV2 and TRBJ2-5, with TRBD2 identical over 7 bases. Germline V CDR1 and CDR2: SNHLY, FYNNEI. CDR3 length: 13 residues. J lost 3 bases, V lost 2 bases, and 0 bases had no gene match. In nucleotides, the CDR3 is TGTGCCAGCAGTGAACTAGCGGAAGAGACCCAGTACTTC. As protein: CASSELAEETQYF.

The genes are TRBV5-1 and TRBJ1-1; D is possibly TRBD1 (5 bases). Germline CDR1 SGHRS, CDR2 YFSETQ. CDR3 length: 16 amino acids. Deletions cut 1 base from V and 0 bases from J, with 13 bases between. The CDR3 is CASSLTPGYMNTEAFF. In DNA form, the CDR3 reads TGCGCCAGCAGCTTGACCCCAGGGTACATGAACACTGAAGCTTTCTTT.

In this sample, this clone turned up once. The CDR3 sequence: CASSQGQYNEQFF. Written as DNA, the CDR3 is TGTGCCAGCAGCCAGGGACAATACAATGAGCAGTTCTTC. The gene calls are TRBV14 and TRBJ2-1; tentative D call: TRBD1 (6 bases). The V gene lost 3 bases and the J gene lost 4 bases, with 7 bases spanning the gap. Germline CDR1 is SGHDN and CDR2 is FVKESK. The CDR3 is 13 residues long.

The chain links TRBV7-8 to TRBJ1-5; 8 bases fit TRBD1. The CDR3 has 15 amino acids. Germline V gives CDR1 SGHVS, CDR2 FQNEAQ. Losses at the gene ends were 5 bases for V and 4 bases for J; bases not matched to a gene: 7. The CDR3 region has the DNA TGTGCCAGCAGCCCCTTCAGGGGGCGTAATCAGCCCCAGCATTTT. Residues: CASSPFRGRNQPQHF.

Here the CDR3 DNA reads TGTGCCAGCAGTTTAGGTGGGCAGGCCCGTTACGAGCAGTACTTC. Encoded protein: CASSLGGQARYEQYF. The rearrangement uses TRBV27 and TRBJ2-7; D remains ambiguous. Trimming removed 2 bases from V and 4 bases from J, with 15 bases in between. This CDR3 is 15 amino acids long. CDR1 is MNHEY, CDR2 SMNVEV, per germline (reference sequence).

The rearrangement links TRBV11-3 to TRBJ2-3; D unresolved. The V and J ends lost 1 base and 3 bases respectively, with 5 bases between them. Germline CDR1 reads SGHNT; CDR2 reads YENEEA. This CDR3 has 13 amino acids. For the CDR3, the DNA is TGTGCCAGCAGCTTAGGGCTTACAGATACGCAGTATTTT. Its protein product is CASSLGLTDTQYF.

The rearrangement joins TRBV4-1 to TRBJ2-7; 10 nucleotides agree with TRBD2. Germline CDR1 reads MGHRA; CDR2 reads YSYEKL. The CDR3 totals 14 residues. V shed 4 bases, J shed 5 bases, and the junction held 5 bases outside the gene matches. The CDR3: CASSPQLAGNEQYF. The CDR3 DNA reads as TGCGCCAGCAGCCCGCAACTAGCGGGGAACGAGCAGTACTTC.

The chain uses TRBV7-9 and TRBJ2-3; D gene uncertain. The CDR3 spans 16 residues. Trimming took 5 bases from V and 3 from J, leaving 18 bases between them. CDR1 SEHNR and CDR2 FQNEAQ come from the germline V gene (reference sequence). The CDR3 DNA reads as TGTGCCAGCAGCCTACCAGCCGGAGTTGAGACAGATACGCAGTATTTT. Residues: CASSLPAGVETDTQYF.

The chain carries TRBV27 and TRBJ2-5; 7 positions agree with TRBD2. The CDR3 consists of 13 residues. Germline CDR1 and CDR2: MNHEY and SMNVEV (reference sequence). Germline trimming cut 0 bases from V and 10 bases from J; bases unmatched to any gene: 5. The CDR3 DNA reads TGTGCCAGCAGTTTATCCGGGGGAGGGAGCCAGTACTTC. This gives the protein CASSLSGGGSQYF.